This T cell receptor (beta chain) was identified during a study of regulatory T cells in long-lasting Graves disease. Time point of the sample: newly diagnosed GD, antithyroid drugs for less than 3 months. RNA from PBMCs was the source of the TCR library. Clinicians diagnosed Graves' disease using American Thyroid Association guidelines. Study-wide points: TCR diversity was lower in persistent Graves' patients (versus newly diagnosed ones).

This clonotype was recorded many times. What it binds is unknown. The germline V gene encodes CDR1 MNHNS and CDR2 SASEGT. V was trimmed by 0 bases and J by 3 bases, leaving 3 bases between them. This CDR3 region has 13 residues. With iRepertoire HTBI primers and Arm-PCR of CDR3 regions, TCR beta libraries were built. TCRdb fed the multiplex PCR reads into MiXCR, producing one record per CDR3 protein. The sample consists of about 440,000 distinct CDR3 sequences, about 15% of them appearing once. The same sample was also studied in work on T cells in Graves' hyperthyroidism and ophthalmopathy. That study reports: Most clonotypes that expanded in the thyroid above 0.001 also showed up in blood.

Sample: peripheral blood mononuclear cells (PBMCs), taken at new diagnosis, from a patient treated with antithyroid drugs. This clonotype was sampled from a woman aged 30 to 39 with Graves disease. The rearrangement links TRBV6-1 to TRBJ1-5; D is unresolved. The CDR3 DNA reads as TGTGCCAGCAGTGAAGCATTCAATCAGCCCCAGCATTTT. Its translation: CASSEAFNQPQHF.